Below, one TCR beta chain is given with its context. TCRdb's table, derived via immunoSEQ multiplex PCR, lists solely in-frame clones and lacks some. The sample includes about 730,000 clones, roughly 88% of them seen just once. The source of the sample is a study of shared T cell receptors in the human thymus. CDR1 is SQVTM and CDR2 is ANQGSEA in the germline V gene. Trimming took 8 bases from V and 4 from J; bases not matched to a gene: 7. The CDR3 length is 12 residues. These same data were also listed under a study on human thymus T cells. That investigation notes: Donation was from healthy Finnish infants who were having corrective surgery that addressed congenital heart defects. Corrective cardiac operations yielded the resected thymus tissue. Related research found strongly overlapping thymic repertoires in unrelated individuals.

Source material: thymocytes. The chain is built from TRBV29-1 and TRBJ1-2, with TRBD1 matching over 7 bases. This receptor was obtained from a girl less than two years old with a congenital heart defect. The CDR3 sequence: CSHRQGIYGYTF. In DNA, the CDR3 is TGCAGCCACCGACAGGGAATCTATGGCTACACCTTC.